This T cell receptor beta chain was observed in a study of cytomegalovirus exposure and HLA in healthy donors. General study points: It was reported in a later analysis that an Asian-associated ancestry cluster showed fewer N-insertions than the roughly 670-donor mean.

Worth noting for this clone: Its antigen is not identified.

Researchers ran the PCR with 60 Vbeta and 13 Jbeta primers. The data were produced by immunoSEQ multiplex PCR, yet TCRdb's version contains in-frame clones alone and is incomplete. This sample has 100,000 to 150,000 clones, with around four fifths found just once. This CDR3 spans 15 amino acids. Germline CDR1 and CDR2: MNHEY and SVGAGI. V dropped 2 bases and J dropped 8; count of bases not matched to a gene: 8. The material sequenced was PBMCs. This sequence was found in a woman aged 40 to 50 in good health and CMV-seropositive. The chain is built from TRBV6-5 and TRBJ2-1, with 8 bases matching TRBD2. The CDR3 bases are TGTGCCAGCAGTTACGTCGGACTAGCTTTCGATGAGCAGTTCTTC. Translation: CASSYVGLAFDEQFF.